The entry below describes one T cell receptor (beta chain). Its antigen is as yet unknown. The data stem from a study of Ad26.COV2.S vaccination and SARS-CoV-2 variants. Findings of the study overall: In TCR breadth and depth analyses, total T cell responses may have been underestimated.

The repertoire was sequenced with immunoSEQ multiplex PCR; TCRdb's copy has only in-frame clones and lacks some. The sample has around 450,000 clones, 85% to 90% seen once; the top ten hold approximately 2.5%. Germline CDR1 MNHEY, CDR2 SMNVEV (reference sequence). The CDR3 runs to 14 residues. Trimming removed 5 bases from V and 8 bases from J; junction bases left unmatched: 3. The treatment here: 19 received Ad26.COV2.S at low or high dose, single or two shots; roughly 5 received placebo; per-sample allocation not given. Sampling was performed 63 days after the first vaccine or placebo injection. Within Boston, the person who donated was an adult of 18-55 years.

The sequence was collected from a person between 18 and 59 years old who received the Ad26.COV2.S COVID-19 vaccine or a placebo. This chain links TRBV27 with TRBJ1-6; TRBD1 aligns across 10 bases. The sample was peripheral blood, taken in a trial of Ad26.COV2.S vaccine versus placebo. In DNA, the CDR3 is TGTGCCAGCAGTGTGGACAGGGGGTATTCACCCCTCCACTTT. Residues: CASSVDRGYSPLHF.